The rows below give T cell receptor beta chains drawn from one sample of a study of T cells in localized non-small cell lung cancer. Here immunoSEQ multiplex PCR was the method, and the copy in TCRdb shows in-frame clones only, minus some. The data show 45,000 to 50,000 clones, roughly nine tenths seen once. Sequences were derived from PBMCs, sampled before any cancer treatment. These TCRs come from a man aged 35-75 years with stage II lung adenocarcinoma. CDR3s include the opening cysteine and the closing phenylalanine or tryptophan. D genes are given only for firm matches. Expanded clones get a size class; other rows say once, few or many, or leave the size out.

cdr3_length	j_call	d_call	clone_size	v_call	cdr3_nt	cdr3_aa
13	TRBJ1-1	TRBD1	NA	TRBV27	TGTGCCAGCAGTCTAACAGGGGACACTGAAGCTTTCTTT	CASSLTGDTEAFF
13	TRBJ1-1	NA	NA	TRBV2	TGTGCCAGCAGTGAAGGTCTTCAGCCTGAAGCTTTCTTT	CASSEGLQPEAFF
18	TRBJ1-1	NA	NA	TRBV11-3	TGTGCCAGCAGCTTAGGGGAAGGAAAGGAGGATTTGAACACTGAAGCTTTCTTT	CASSLGEGKEDLNTEAFF
15	TRBJ1-5	NA	NA	TRBV19	TGTGCCAGTAGCCCCGAGGACAGTTTCAATCAGCCCCAGCATTTT	CASSPEDSFNQPQHF
13	TRBJ1-3	NA	few	TRBV2	TGTGCCAGCAGTGAAATCTGGGGAAACACCATATATTTT	CASSEIWGNTIYF
15	TRBJ1-1	NA	NA	TRBV5-5	TGTGCCAGCAGCTTAACACACTCAGCGAACACTGAAGCTTTCTTT	CASSLTHSANTEAFF
21	TRBJ2-2	TRBD1	NA	TRBV9	TGTGCCAGCAGCGCGCGAGATTTAGTCTTTACCGGGACAGGGAACACCGGGGAGCTGTTTTTT	CASSARDLVFTGTGNTGELFF
14	TRBJ2-3	NA	NA	TRBV5-1	TGCGCCAGCAGTGACCCGGCCCTCGCAGATACGCAGTATTTT	CASSDPALADTQYF
14	TRBJ1-1	NA	once	TRBV5-6	TGTGCCAGCAGCTTCGCGGCAATGAACACTGAAGCTTTCTTT	CASSFAAMNTEAFF
14	TRBJ2-3	NA	NA	TRBV5-4	TGTGCCAGCAGCTTTGGACTGCGCACAGATACGCAGTATTTT	CASSFGLRTDTQYF
16	TRBJ2-3	TRBD2	NA	TRBV7-9	TGTGCCAGCAGCAGCACTAGCGGGGGTTTGGTAGATACGCAGTATTTT	CASSSTSGGLVDTQYF
15	TRBJ1-1	NA	NA	TRBV5-5	TGTGCCAGCAGCTTGGAAGGGGGATGGAACACTGAAGCTTTCTTT	CASSLEGGWNTEAFF
14	TRBJ2-5	NA	NA	TRBV6-1	TGTGCCAGCACCCTCAACGCGGGGCAAGAGACCCAGTACTTC	CASTLNAGQETQYF
15	TRBJ1-1	NA	NA	TRBV6-1	TGTGCCAGCAGTGACATAAGGACTCTGAACACTGAAGCTTTCTTT	CASSDIRTLNTEAFF